The clone carrying this TCR beta chain occurred a few times. This specimen comes from a study of T cells in Graves' hyperthyroidism and ophthalmopathy. V lost 5 bases to trimming and J lost 0 bases; unmatched junction nucleotides: 14. Germline CDR1 and CDR2: LGHDT and YNNKEL (reference sequence). The CDR3 consists of 19 residues. Template material for amplifying TCR beta CDR3 regions consisted of RNA transcripts. Initially, a first-round RT-PCR of the TCR CDR3 employed the HTBI primer set. Via MiXCR, TCRdb re-called the multiplex PCR reads, giving one row per CDR3 protein. In the table there are 300,000 to 500,000 distinct CDR3 sequences, under 15% of which are singletons.

The clonotype comes from a woman under 40 with Graves' hyperthyroidism. The chain has TRBV3-1 and TRBJ1-3; 9 bases are a match to TRBD1. Sequencing was carried out using blood. The CDR3 protein is CASSTVGGTGTSSGNTIYF. The CDR3 DNA sequence: TGTGCCAGCAGCACGGTCGGAGGGACAGGGACGAGCTCTGGAAACACCATATATTTT. The full variable domain, in which reference TRBV3-1 and TRBJ1-3 provide the parts outside the CDR3, is DTAVSQTPKYLVTQMGNDKSIKCEQNLGHDTMYWYKQDSKKFLKIMFSYNNKELIINETVPNRFSPKSPDKAHLNLHINSLELGDSAVYFCASSTVGGTGTSSGNTIYFGEGSWLTVV.